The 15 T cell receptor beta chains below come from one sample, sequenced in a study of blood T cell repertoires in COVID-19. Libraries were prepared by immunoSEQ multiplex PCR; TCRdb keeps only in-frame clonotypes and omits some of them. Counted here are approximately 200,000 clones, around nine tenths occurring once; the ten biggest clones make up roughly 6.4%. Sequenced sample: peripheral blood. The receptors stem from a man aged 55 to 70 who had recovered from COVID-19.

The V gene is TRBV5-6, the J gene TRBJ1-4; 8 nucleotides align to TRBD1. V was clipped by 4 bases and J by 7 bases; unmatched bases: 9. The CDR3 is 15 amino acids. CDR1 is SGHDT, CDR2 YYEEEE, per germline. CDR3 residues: CASSKGTGYPEKLFF. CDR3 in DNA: TGTGCCAGCAGCAAAGGGACAGGATACCCTGAAAAACTGTTTTTT.

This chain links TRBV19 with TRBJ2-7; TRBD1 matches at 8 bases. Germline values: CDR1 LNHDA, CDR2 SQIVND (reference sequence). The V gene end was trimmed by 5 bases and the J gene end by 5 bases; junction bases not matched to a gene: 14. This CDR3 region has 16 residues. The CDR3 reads CASSQRGQVVPHEQYF. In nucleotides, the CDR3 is TGTGCCAGTAGTCAAAGGGGACAGGTCGTCCCCCACGAGCAGTACTTC.

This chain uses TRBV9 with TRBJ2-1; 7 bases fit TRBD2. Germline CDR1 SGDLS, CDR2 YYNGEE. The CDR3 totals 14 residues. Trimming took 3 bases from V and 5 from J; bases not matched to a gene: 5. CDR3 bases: TGTGCCAGCAGCGACCGGGACTATAACAATGAGCAGTTCTTC. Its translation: CASSDRDYNNEQFF.

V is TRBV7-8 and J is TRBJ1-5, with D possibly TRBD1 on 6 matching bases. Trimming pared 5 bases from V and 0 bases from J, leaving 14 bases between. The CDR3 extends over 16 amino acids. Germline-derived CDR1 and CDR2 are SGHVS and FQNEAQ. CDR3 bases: TGTGCCAGCAGCCAAAGCACAGGGTATAGCAATCAGCCCCAGCATTTT. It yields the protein CASSQSTGYSNQPQHF.

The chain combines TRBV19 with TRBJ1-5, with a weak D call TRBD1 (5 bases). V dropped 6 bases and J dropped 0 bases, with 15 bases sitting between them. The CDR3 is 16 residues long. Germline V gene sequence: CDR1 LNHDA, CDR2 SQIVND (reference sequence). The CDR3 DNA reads TGTGCCAGTAGAAGATATAAGGGGTATAGCAATCAGCCCCAGCATTTT. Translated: CASRRYKGYSNQPQHF.

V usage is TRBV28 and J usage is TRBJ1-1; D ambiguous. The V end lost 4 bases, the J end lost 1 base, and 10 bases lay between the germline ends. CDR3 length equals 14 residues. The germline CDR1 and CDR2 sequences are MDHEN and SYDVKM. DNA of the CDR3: TGTGCCAGCAGTTCAGGAGGAACGAACACTGAAGCTTTCTTT. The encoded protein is CASSSGGTNTEAFF.

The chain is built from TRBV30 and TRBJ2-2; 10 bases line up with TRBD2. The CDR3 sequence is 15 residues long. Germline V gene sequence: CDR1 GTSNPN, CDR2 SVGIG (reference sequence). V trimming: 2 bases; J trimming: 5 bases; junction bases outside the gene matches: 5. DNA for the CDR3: TGTGCCTGGAGTAGAGGGACTAGCGTTACCGGGGAGCTGTTTTTT. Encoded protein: CAWSRGTSVTGELFF.

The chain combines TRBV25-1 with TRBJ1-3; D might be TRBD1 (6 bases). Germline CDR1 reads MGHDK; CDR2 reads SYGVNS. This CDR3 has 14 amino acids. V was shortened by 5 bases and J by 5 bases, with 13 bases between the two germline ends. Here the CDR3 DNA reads TGTGCCAGCAGTTCCCTGGACAGTAGAAACACCATATATTTT. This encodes CASSSLDSRNTIYF.

CDR3 in DNA: TGTGCCAGCAGCATGGGACACCTGAACACTGAAGCTTTCTTT. It yields the protein CASSMGHLNTEAFF. V usage is TRBV7-9 and J usage is TRBJ1-1; D possibly corresponds to TRBD1 (6 bases). V dropped 5 bases and J dropped 0 bases, with 10 bases sitting between them. CDR1 SEHNR and CDR2 FQNEAQ come from the germline V gene (reference sequence). This CDR3 contains 14 residues.

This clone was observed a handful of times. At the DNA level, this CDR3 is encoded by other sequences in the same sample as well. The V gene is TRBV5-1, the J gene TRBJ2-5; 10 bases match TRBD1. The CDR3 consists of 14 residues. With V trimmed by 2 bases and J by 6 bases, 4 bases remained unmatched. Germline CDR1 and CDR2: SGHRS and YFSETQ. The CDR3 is CASSFSGQGKTQYF. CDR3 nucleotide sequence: TGCGCCAGCAGCTTTTCGGGACAGGGGAAGACCCAGTACTTC.

CDR3 nucleotide sequence: TGTGCCAGCAGCCCCAGCGTAGTAACTAATGAAAAACTGTTTTTT. Translation gives CASSPSVVTNEKLFF. The rearrangement joins TRBV9 to TRBJ1-4; D unclear. CDR1 SGDLS and CDR2 YYNGEE come from the germline V gene. The CDR3 contains 15 residues. Trimming removed 4 bases at V and 1 base at J, with 11 bases between. The whole variable domain, filled in from reference TRBV9 and TRBJ1-4, reads DSGVTQTPKHLITATGQRVTLRCSPRSGDLSVYWYQQSLDQGLQFLIQYYNGEERAKGNILERFSAQQFPDLHSELNLSSLELGDSALYFCASSPSVVTNEKLFFGSGTQLSVL.

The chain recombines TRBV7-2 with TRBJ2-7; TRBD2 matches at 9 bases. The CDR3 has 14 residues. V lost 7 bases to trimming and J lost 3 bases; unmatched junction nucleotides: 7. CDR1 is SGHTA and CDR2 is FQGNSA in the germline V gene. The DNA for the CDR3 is TGTGCCAGCACCGCGGGGGGGACGGTCTACGAGCAGTACTTC. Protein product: CASTAGGTVYEQYF.

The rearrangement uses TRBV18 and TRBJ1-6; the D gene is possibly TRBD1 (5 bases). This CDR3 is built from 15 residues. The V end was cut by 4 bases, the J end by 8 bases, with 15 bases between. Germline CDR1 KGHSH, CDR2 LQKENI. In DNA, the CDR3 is TGTGCCAGCTCACTCGCCAGTGGGGCAGATTCACCCCTCCACTTT. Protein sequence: CASSLASGADSPLHF.

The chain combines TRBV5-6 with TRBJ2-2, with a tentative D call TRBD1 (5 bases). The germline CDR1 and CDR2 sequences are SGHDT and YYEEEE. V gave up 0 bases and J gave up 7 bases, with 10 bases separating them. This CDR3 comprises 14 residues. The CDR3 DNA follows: TGTGCCAGCAGCTTGGCAGGGTATGGCGGGGAGCTGTTTTTT. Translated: CASSLAGYGGELFF.

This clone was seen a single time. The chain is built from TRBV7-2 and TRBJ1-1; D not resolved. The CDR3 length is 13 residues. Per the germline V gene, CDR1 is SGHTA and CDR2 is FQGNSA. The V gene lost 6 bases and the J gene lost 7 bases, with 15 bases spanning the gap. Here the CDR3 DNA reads TGTGCCAGCAGGGACGGGATATTTCTTGAAGCTTTCTTT. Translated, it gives CASRDGIFLEAFF. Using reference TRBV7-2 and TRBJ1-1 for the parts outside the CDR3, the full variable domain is GAGVSQSPSNKVTEKGKDVELRCDPISGHTALYWYRQSLGQGLEFLIYFQGNSAPDKSGLPSDRFSAERTGGSVSTLTIQRTQQEDSAVYLCASRDGIFLEAFFGQGTRLTVV.